Presented here are 5 T cell receptor beta chains from one specimen sequenced in a study of OX40 agonist ivuxolimab in advanced cancers. The method was immunoSEQ multiplex PCR; TCRdb's version includes in-frame clones alone and lacks a portion of them. The repertoire holds almost 70,000 clones, with around 91% as singletons. Sequenced material: CD4+ or CD8+ T cells sorted from blood, taken in a trial of the OX40 agonist ivuxolimab. The receptors shown here come from an adult with an advanced solid tumor such as melanoma, head and neck, liver or kidney cancer.

The V call is TRBV4-1, the J call TRBJ2-3; D is ambiguous. Between the trimmed V and J ends, which lost 3 bases and 6 bases, there was a span of 10 bases. Per germline, CDR1 MGHRA and CDR2 YSYEKL. The CDR3 contains 13 residues. CDR3 in amino acids: CASSHYPGDTQYF. As DNA, the CDR3 is TGCGCCAGCAGCCACTACCCCGGGGATACGCAGTATTTT.

This clone has a handful of counts. The rearrangement joins TRBV6-1 to TRBJ1-2; 9 nucleotides align to TRBD1. The V and J ends lost 4 bases and 2 bases, in that order; junction bases with no gene match: 2. There are 14 residues in the CDR3. Germline lookup yields CDR1 MNHNS and CDR2 SASEGT. Written as DNA, the CDR3 is TGTGCCAGCAGTGCGGGACAGGGAAACTATGGCTACACCTTC. It encodes CASSAGQGNYGYTF.

This clone occurred once. CDR3 amino acids: CASSISVAGPSTDTQYF. For the CDR3, the DNA is TGTGCCAGTAGTATCTCCGTGGCAGGCCCAAGCACAGATACGCAGTATTTT. This chain connects TRBV19 to TRBJ2-3; D unclear. The CDR3 has 17 residues. Germline-derived CDR1 and CDR2 are LNHDA and SQIVND (reference sequence). With 3 bases removed from V and 0 bases from J, the gap between germline ends came to 16 bases.

The V gene is TRBV18, the J gene TRBJ2-7; D might be TRBD2 (6 bases). Germline V gene sequence: CDR1 KGHSH, CDR2 LQKENI. CDR3 length: 16 amino acids. The germline V and J ends were trimmed by 4 bases and 6 bases, with 22 bases remaining between them. The chain's CDR3 is CASSLLPPGGYSEQYF. Here the CDR3 DNA reads TGTGCCAGCTCACTCCTCCCTCCCGGAGGGTACAGCGAGCAGTACTTC.

The chain recombines TRBV18 with TRBJ2-7; either TRBD1 or TRBD2 may fit D (5 bases each). The length of the CDR3 is 14 residues. Germline assignment: CDR1 KGHSH and CDR2 LQKENI. Between the trimmed V and J ends, which lost 2 bases and 1 base, there was a span of 9 bases. CDR3: CASSPNGASYEQYF. Written as DNA, the CDR3 is TGTGCCAGCTCACCAAACGGGGCTTCCTACGAGCAGTACTTC. The full variable domain, rest sourced from reference TRBV18 and TRBJ2-7, is NAGVMQNPRHLVRRRGQEARLRCSPMKGHSHVYWYRQLPEEGLKFMVYLQKENIIDESGMPKERFSAEFPKEGPSILRIQQVVRGDSAAYFCASSPNGASYEQYFGPGTRLTVT.